This record looks at one TCR beta chain sequence and its context. Germline and junction disagree at one end, which may indicate a read error. This sample is part of a study of blood T cell repertoires in COVID-19. The wider study: The cDNA or gDNA used as material had been derived from T cells, B-cell-depleted T cells, or PBMCs.

Some clones are missing from TCRdb's copy, which holds only in-frame ones; the method was immunoSEQ multiplex PCR. This sample has around 190,000 clones; around 83% occur once, and the top ten carry approximately 13%. The receptor comes from a human donor in a cohort sampled during active COVID-19. The specimen sequenced was peripheral blood.

The CDR3 loop is CASSGQGVWGDSYNEQFF. CDR3 bases: TGTGCCAGTAGTGGACAGGGGGTTTGGGGAGATTCCTACAATGAGCAGTTCTTC. This rearrangement joins TRBV2 to TRBJ2-1; 10 bases map to TRBD1. The CDR3 sequence is 18 residues long. Germline V lookup: CDR1 SNHLY, CDR2 FYNNEI.